A selection of T cell receptor beta chains follows, all from one sample in a study of cytomegalovirus exposure and HLA in healthy donors. Assay: immunoSEQ multiplex PCR; the TCRdb copy retains only in-frame clones and omits some. This table has 150,000 to 160,000 clones, 85% appearing once. Sequencing was performed on PBMCs. These receptor sequences come from a woman between 18 and 29 years old in good health and CMV-seronegative. Both conserved end residues are part of each CDR3. A D gene is named only where the DNA matches it firmly. Clone size, where shown, is once, few, many, or a class for clones that have expanded.

TRBV6-6	TRBD1	-	TRBJ1-2	CASSRDRGRSGYTF	TGTGCCAGCAGTCGGGACAGGGGGCGAAGTGGCTACACCTTC
TRBV5-1	TRBD1	-	TRBJ2-7	CASSPGTGAYEQYF	TGCGCCAGCAGCCCCGGGACAGGGGCCTACGAGCAGTACTTC
TRBV27	-	-	TRBJ2-2	CASSYTGLNTGELFF	TGTGCCAGCAGCTACACGGGACTGAACACCGGGGAGCTGTTTTTT
TRBV7-9	-	-	TRBJ2-3	CASSLGSIRTDTQYF	TGTGCCAGCAGCTTAGGGTCAATCCGGACAGATACGCAGTATTTT
TRBV2	-	-	TRBJ2-3	CASSAVRDSPTRGSDTQYF	TGTGCCAGCAGTGCAGTCCGGGACTCTCCTACCCGGGGCTCAGATACGCAGTATTTT
TRBV10-1	TRBD2	-	TRBJ2-3	CASSGSGGAGTDTQYF	TGCGCCAGCAGTGGAAGCGGGGGGGCCGGCACAGATACGCAGTATTTT
TRBV7-9	-	-	TRBJ2-3	CASSLAWGADTQYF	TGTGCCAGCAGCTTAGCTTGGGGGGCAGATACGCAGTATTTT
TRBV2	TRBD1	-	TRBJ2-3	CASRYRGQSGVAQYF	TGTGCCAGCAGGTACCGGGGACAGAGTGGAGTGGCGCAGTATTTT
TRBV7-8	-	-	TRBJ1-6	CASSLWAGVNSPLHF	TGTGCCAGCAGCTTATGGGCAGGGGTTAATTCACCCCTCCACTTT
TRBV10-3	-	-	TRBJ1-5	CAISDKAAGGNQPQHF	TGTGCCATCAGTGATAAGGCGGCAGGGGGCAATCAGCCCCAGCATTTT
TRBV7-9	-	few	TRBJ1-6	CASSVAGGDNSPLHF	TGTGCCAGCAGCGTCGCGGGCGGCGATAATTCACCCCTCCACTTT
TRBV9	-	-	TRBJ2-2	CASSRRADDTGELFF	TGTGCCAGCTCCCGGCGAGCGGACGACACCGGGGAGCTGTTTTTT
TRBV9	TRBD2	-	TRBJ2-7	CASSAGGGGLLYEQYF	TGTGCCAGCAGCGCGGGGGGTGGAGGGCTTCTCTACGAGCAGTACTTC
TRBV2	-	-	TRBJ2-7	CASRTSKGAAVREQYF	TGTGCCAGCAGAACCTCCAAAGGGGCCGCGGTCAGGGAGCAGTACTTC
TRBV19	-	-	TRBJ2-3	CASSIGQGRTDTQYF	TGTGCCAGTAGTATAGGGCAGGGTAGGACAGATACGCAGTATTTT
TRBV19	-	-	TRBJ2-3	CASSIGSGVPDTQYF	TGTGCCAGTAGTATAGGATCGGGGGTCCCAGATACGCAGTATTTT
TRBV19	-	once	TRBJ2-5	CASRGITPGAQYF	TGTGCCAGTAGAGGAATCACCCCGGGGGCCCAGTACTTC
TRBV7-9	TRBD2	-	TRBJ2-1	CASSSLAGGGRHNEQFF	TGTGCCAGCAGCTCCTTGGCGGGAGGGGGTCGCCACAATGAGCAGTTCTTC
TRBV29-1	TRBD1	-	TRBJ1-2	CSVPWTGKYGYTF	TGCAGCGTTCCCTGGACAGGGAAGTATGGCTACACCTTC